Listed here are 31 T cell receptor beta chains from one sample, sequenced in a study of Ad26.COV2.S vaccination and SARS-CoV-2 variants. Regarding treatment: some 20 received Ad26.COV2.S at low or high dose, single or two shots; five or six received placebo; per-sample allocation not given. Specimens were obtained on day 63 following the first vaccine or placebo injection. The assay was immunoSEQ multiplex PCR, and TCRdb's table has in-frame clones only and misses some. The table records 200,000 to 250,000 clones, around 89% of them present only once. The material sequenced was peripheral blood, taken in a trial of Ad26.COV2.S vaccine versus placebo. The receptors come from a person aged 18-65 years who received the Ad26.COV2.S COVID-19 vaccine or a placebo.

The CDR3 sequence is CASSPNRGTYTEAFF. The CDR3 DNA reads as TGTGCCAGCAGCCCAAATCGGGGGACCTACACTGAAGCTTTCTTT. This chain links TRBV14 with TRBJ1-1; D possibly corresponds to TRBD1 (5 bases). Trimming cost V 4 bases and J 3 bases, with 15 bases left between them. The CDR3 is 15 amino acids. Germline lookup yields CDR1 SGHDN and CDR2 FVKESK.

V is TRBV19 and J is TRBJ2-5, with D possibly matching TRBD2 (5 bases). CDR1 is LNHDA, CDR2 SQIVND, per germline (reference sequence). This CDR3 comprises 14 residues. The ends were cut back, 3 bases at V and 2 bases at J, with 10 bases in the middle. CDR3 loop: CASSIRGRQETQYF. The CDR3 nucleotides read TGTGCCAGTAGTATTCGGGGAAGACAAGAGACCCAGTACTTC.

The chain is built from TRBV6-5 and TRBJ2-7; D is perhaps TRBD2 (6 bases). Looked up from germline, CDR1 is MNHEY and CDR2 is SVGAGI. This CDR3 comprises 14 residues. V was pared by 0 bases and J by 4 bases, with 10 bases between. DNA of the CDR3: TGTGCCAGCAGTTACTCAGGGGACTTGTACGAGCAGTACTTC. Its translation is CASSYSGDLYEQYF.

V usage is TRBV27 and J usage is TRBJ1-1; D gene uncertain. CDR3 length equals 14 residues. CDR1 and CDR2 from the germline V gene are MNHEY and SMNVEV (reference sequence). V gave up 1 base and J gave up 4 bases, with 10 bases separating them. The CDR3 nucleotides read TGTGCCAGCAGTTTATTTGTGGGAACCACTGAAGCTTTCTTT. The encoded protein is CASSLFVGTTEAFF.

Only one count was recorded for this clone. The chain links TRBV6-6 to TRBJ2-7, with 11 bases matching TRBD2. CDR1 and CDR2 (germline): MNHNY, SVGAGI (reference sequence). The CDR3 is made up of 15 amino acids. The trim removed 6 bases at V and 4 bases at J, leaving 8 bases unmatched. CDR3 protein: CASSPGLADIYEQYF. CDR3 DNA sequence: TGTGCCAGCAGCCCGGGACTAGCGGATATTTACGAGCAGTACTTC.

V is TRBV10-3 and J is TRBJ2-1, with D unresolved. The CDR3 runs to 12 residues. From germline, CDR1 is ENHRY and CDR2 SYGVKD. The V end lost 7 bases, the J end lost 5 bases, and 9 bases lay between the germline ends. CDR3 sequence: CAIKAVNNEQFF. CDR3 coding DNA: TGTGCCATCAAAGCCGTCAACAATGAGCAGTTCTTC.

The chain employs TRBV7-2 and TRBJ2-5; a weak D match, TRBD1 (5 bases). The CDR3 spans 18 residues. Germline V gives CDR1 SGHTA, CDR2 FQGNSA. The ends were cut back, 1 base at V and 2 bases at J, with 20 bases in the middle. CDR3 sequence: CASSLVRRTKTVQETQYF. CDR3 sequence (DNA): TGTGCCAGCAGCTTAGTCCGAAGGACAAAAACAGTACAAGAGACCCAGTACTTC. Full variable domain (rest looked up from reference TRBV7-2 and TRBJ2-5): GAGVSQSPSNKVTEKGKDVELRCDPISGHTALYWYRQSLGQGLEFLIYFQGNSAPDKSGLPSDRFSAERTGGSVSTLTIQRTQQEDSAVYLCASSLVRRTKTVQETQYFGPGTRLLVL.

The J gene is TRBJ2-3, the V gene TRBV7-9, with unresolved D. This CDR3 has 15 amino acids. Trimming stripped 3 bases from V and 6 bases from J, with 16 bases between. Germline assignment: CDR1 SEHNR and CDR2 FQNEAQ (reference sequence). DNA for the CDR3: TGTGCCAGCAGCTTGTCCCGACTCCTTGCGGATACGCAGTATTTT. Its translation: CASSLSRLLADTQYF.

This chain uses TRBV28 with TRBJ2-7; 9 bases line up with TRBD1. Germline V gene sequence: CDR1 MDHEN, CDR2 SYDVKM. The CDR3 has 15 amino acids. V shed 6 bases, J shed 3 bases, and the junction held 9 bases outside the gene matches. Written as DNA, the CDR3 is TGTGCCAGCAGGGGAGCCGGGACAGGGCTCTACGAGCAGTACTTC. Its protein is CASRGAGTGLYEQYF.

On this clone: The same CDR3 arises from other DNA sequences in this sample as well. The chain is built from TRBV12-5 and TRBJ2-3; weak D call: TRBD2 (7 bases). This CDR3 is built from 15 residues. The germline V gene has CDR1 LGHNT and CDR2 FRNRAP. V was clipped by 3 bases and J by 1 base, with 11 bases between them. The CDR3 coding sequence is TGTGCTAGTGGTTTTGGGGGGGCCGGCACAGATACGCAGTATTTT. Translating it yields CASGFGGAGTDTQYF. Full variable domain (missing parts from reference TRBV12-5 and TRBJ2-3): DARVTQTPRHKVTEMGQEVTMRCQPILGHNTVFWYRQTMMQGLELLAYFRNRAPLDDSGMPKDRFSAEMPDATLATLKIQPSEPRDSAVYFCASGFGGAGTDTQYFGPGTRLTVL.

The chain carries TRBV6-5 and TRBJ2-3; 9 bases agree with TRBD1. The length of the CDR3 is 15 residues. V lost 4 bases, J lost 3 bases, and 5 bases stayed unmatched. CDR1 is MNHEY, CDR2 SVGAGI, per germline. Here the CDR3 reads CASSSTGGGTDTQYF. DNA of the CDR3: TGTGCCAGCAGTTCGACAGGGGGGGGGACAGATACGCAGTATTTT.

This clone was detected only a few times. For the CDR3, the DNA is TGTGCCAGCAGCTTGGCGCCCTTCAGCGACAATGAGCAGTTCTTC. It yields the protein CASSLAPFSDNEQFF. The genes are TRBV5-4 and TRBJ2-1; D ambiguous. Germline CDR1 reads SGHNT; CDR2 reads YYREEE (reference sequence). The CDR3 totals 15 residues. The germline V and J ends were trimmed by 0 bases and 5 bases, with 12 bases remaining between them.

This chain uses TRBV11-1 with TRBJ2-3; TRBD2 aligns across 8 bases. In germline, CDR1 is SGHAT, CDR2 FQDESV (reference sequence). With 5 bases clipped from V and 7 bases from J, the junction kept 5 bases outside the gene matches. CDR3 length: 13 residues. Here the CDR3 DNA reads TGTGCCAGCAGCCCGGGGGGGCTGAATACGCAGTATTTT. Its translation: CASSPGGLNTQYF.

The chain carries TRBV6-5 and TRBJ1-1; unclear D gene. The CDR3 totals 13 residues. CDR1 and CDR2 (germline): MNHEY, SVGAGI. V was pared by 4 bases and J by 0 bases, with 6 bases between. CDR3 sequence reads: CASSSNLNTEAFF. CDR3 coding DNA: TGTGCCAGCAGTTCCAACTTGAACACTGAAGCTTTCTTT.

With regard to this clone: Compared with germline, one end of the junction differs, possibly owing to a read error. The chain carries TRBV6-1 and TRBJ2-7, with a tentative D call TRBD2 (5 bases). CDR3 size: 14 residues. Per germline, CDR1 MNHNS and CDR2 SASEGT. The CDR3: CASSQADGAYEQYF. CDR3 in DNA: TGTGCCAGCAGTCAAGCGGACGGTGCCTACGAGCAGTACTTC.

This clone appeared a single time. The chain combines TRBV6-5 with TRBJ1-1; 7 positions agree with TRBD1. The junction had 5 bases not matched to a gene; V was cut back by 7 bases and J by 0 bases. There are 14 residues in the CDR3. Germline V lookup: CDR1 MNHEY, CDR2 SVGAGI. The CDR3 sequence: CASILTGLNTEAFF. The CDR3 nucleotides read TGTGCCAGCATCCTGACAGGGCTGAACACTGAAGCTTTCTTT.

The J gene is TRBJ2-7, the V gene TRBV14; perhaps D is TRBD1 or TRBD2 (6 bases each). The CDR3 loop spans 13 amino acids. With 4 bases removed from V and 7 bases from J, the gap between germline ends came to 14 bases. Germline assignment: CDR1 SGHDN and CDR2 FVKESK. The chain's CDR3 is CASSPTGAGEQYF. CDR3 DNA: TGTGCCAGCAGCCCGACAGGCGCGGGGGAGCAGTACTTC.

V and J are TRBV7-3 and TRBJ2-1; 8 bases are shared with TRBD1. The germline V gene has CDR1 SGHTA and CDR2 FQGTGA. The trim removed 6 bases at V and 3 bases at J, leaving 10 bases unmatched. The CDR3 is made up of 16 amino acids. The CDR3 sequence: CASSTGAGTGYNEQFF. CDR3 nucleotide sequence: TGTGCCAGCAGTACCGGGGCCGGGACAGGCTACAATGAGCAGTTCTTC.

The V gene is TRBV6-5, the J gene TRBJ1-2; a weak D match, TRBD1 (5 bases). This CDR3 contains 15 residues. In germline, CDR1 is MNHEY, CDR2 SVGAGI. The germline V and J ends were trimmed by 6 bases and 7 bases, with 21 bases remaining between them. The CDR3 DNA reads TGTGCCAGCAGAGCCGGGACCGATAATTTGGGTGGCTACACCTTC. Amino acids: CASRAGTDNLGGYTF.

The CDR3, as DNA: TGCGCCAGCAGCTTGGAAGGCAACTATGGCTACACCTTC. Translation: CASSLEGNYGYTF. The rearrangement joins TRBV5-1 to TRBJ1-2; D gene ambiguous. Germline CDR1 reads SGHRS; CDR2 reads YFSETQ. The V and J ends lost 0 bases and 2 bases respectively, with 5 bases between them. The CDR3 contains 13 residues.

The chain uses TRBV5-4 and TRBJ1-1; TRBD1 is a possible D gene (5 bases). The V end was cut by 2 bases, the J end by 7 bases, with 18 bases between. The CDR3 runs 15 residues. Germline V lookup: CDR1 SGHNT, CDR2 YYREEE (reference sequence). CDR3 coding DNA: TGTGCCAGCAGCTTACCCCCTCCGGGGGGGATTGAAGCTTTCTTT. Its protein product is CASSLPPPGGIEAFF.

This chain joins TRBV7-2 and TRBJ2-7; 7 bases are a match to TRBD1. V lost 5 bases, J lost 3 bases, and 10 bases stayed unmatched. The CDR3 spans 15 residues. Germline V gene sequence: CDR1 SGHTA, CDR2 FQGNSA. The CDR3 spells CASSLGQPSLYEQYF. The DNA of the CDR3 is TGTGCCAGCAGCCTGGGACAGCCTTCCCTCTACGAGCAGTACTTC.

This chain uses TRBV5-1 with TRBJ2-2; 10 bases map to TRBD1. CDR3 length: 16 amino acids. Trimming cost V 2 bases and J 7 bases; bases outside gene matches: 8. Germline CDR1 SGHRS, CDR2 YFSETQ. CDR3 DNA: TGCGCCAGCAGCTTAGGGACAGGGGTCAACGGCGGGGAGCTGTTTTTT. Encoded protein: CASSLGTGVNGGELFF.

This chain links TRBV7-2 with TRBJ1-5; perhaps TRBD1 as D (5 bases). The CDR3 totals 14 residues. V was trimmed by 6 bases and J by 3 bases, leaving 12 bases between them. Per the germline V gene, CDR1 is SGHTA and CDR2 is FQGNSA. The CDR3 spells CASSRGEVNQPQHF. The DNA for the CDR3 is TGTGCCAGCAGTAGGGGTGAGGTCAATCAGCCCCAGCATTTT. Full variable domain (remainder filled in from reference TRBV7-2 and TRBJ1-5): GAGVSQSPSNKVTEKGKDVELRCDPISGHTALYWYRQSLGQGLEFLIYFQGNSAPDKSGLPSDRFSAERTGGSVSTLTIQRTQQEDSAVYLCASSRGEVNQPQHFGDGTRLSIL.

The CDR3 DNA follows: TGTGCCAGCGCGGAGGGGCGAATCACAGATACGCAGTATTTT. As protein: CASAEGRITDTQYF. The chain recombines TRBV2 with TRBJ2-3; D might be TRBD2 (6 bases). V was shortened by 8 bases and J by 2 bases, with 14 bases between the two germline ends. The CDR3 consists of 14 residues. The V gene's germline CDR1 is SNHLY and CDR2 FYNNEI.

The gene calls are TRBV19 and TRBJ2-1, with a weak D call TRBD1 (6 bases). V lost 1 base, J lost 8 bases, and 12 bases lay in between. This CDR3 has 14 residues. Germline V CDR1 and CDR2: LNHDA, SQIVND (reference sequence). CDR3 coding DNA: TGTGCCAGTAGTATAGTTAACAGGGATGATGAGCAGTTCTTC. Its translation: CASSIVNRDDEQFF.

This CDR3 reads CAWSRQANEKLFF. DNA for the CDR3: TGTGCCTGGAGTCGGCAGGCAAATGAAAAACTGTTTTTT. The V and J genes are TRBV30 and TRBJ1-4; unclear D gene. Deletions cut 2 bases from V and 5 bases from J, with 9 bases between. CDR3 size: 13 residues. From germline, CDR1 is GTSNPN and CDR2 SVGIG (reference sequence). Together with reference TRBV30 and TRBJ1-4, the CDR3 gives the full variable domain: SQTIHQWPATLVQPVGSPLSLECTVEGTSNPNLYWYRQAAGRGLQLLFYSVGIGQISSEVPQNLSASRPQDRQFILSSKKLLLSDSGFYLCAWSRQANEKLFFGSGTQLSVL.

The rearrangement links TRBV14 to TRBJ1-5; no firm D call. The CDR3 totals 13 residues. V lost 3 bases to trimming and J lost 7 bases, with 10 bases between them. The germline V gene has CDR1 SGHDN and CDR2 FVKESK. The CDR3, as DNA: TGTGCCAGCAGCCATGATGGTAACCAGCCCCAGCATTTT. It codes for CASSHDGNQPQHF.

The gene calls are TRBV21-1 and TRBJ1-6; the D call in the table, TRBD1, was not verified against the DNA. TRBV21-1 is classified as a pseudogene. This CDR3 has 18 residues. CDR3 protein: CASSKRTAQGSYNSPLHF. The CDR3, as DNA: TGTGCCAGCAGCAAAAGGACAGCCCAGGGCTCCTATAATTCACCCCTCCACTTT.

This chain links TRBV5-1 with TRBJ2-5; no reliable D call. V was trimmed by 0 bases and J by 0 bases, leaving 6 bases between them. CDR3 length: 14 residues. The germline V gene encodes CDR1 SGHRS and CDR2 YFSETQ. The CDR3 loop reads CASSLGAYQETQYF. The CDR3 coding sequence is TGCGCCAGCAGCTTGGGGGCGTACCAAGAGACCCAGTACTTC.

The chain links TRBV27 to TRBJ2-7; 7 nucleotides line up with TRBD1. Germline V gene lookup returns CDR1 MNHEY and CDR2 SMNVEV (reference sequence). V lost 3 bases and J lost 5; bases outside the gene matches: 19. This CDR3 region has 18 residues. CDR3 bases: TGTGCCAGCAGTTTCAGGGGGTCAGGTCTCCGGCAAGGAAACGAGCAGTACTTC. Protein sequence: CASSFRGSGLRQGNEQYF.